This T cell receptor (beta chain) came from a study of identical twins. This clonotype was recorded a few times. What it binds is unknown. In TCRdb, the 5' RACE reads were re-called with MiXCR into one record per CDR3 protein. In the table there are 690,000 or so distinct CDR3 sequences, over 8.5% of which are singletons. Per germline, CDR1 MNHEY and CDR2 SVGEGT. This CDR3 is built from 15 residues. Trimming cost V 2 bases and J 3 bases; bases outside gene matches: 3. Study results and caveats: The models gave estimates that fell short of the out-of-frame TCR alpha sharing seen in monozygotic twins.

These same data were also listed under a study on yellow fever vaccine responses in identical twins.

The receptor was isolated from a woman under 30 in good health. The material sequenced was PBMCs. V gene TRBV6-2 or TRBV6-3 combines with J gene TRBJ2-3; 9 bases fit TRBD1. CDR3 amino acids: CASSYIGQGTDTQYF. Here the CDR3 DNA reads TGTGCCAGCAGTTACATCGGACAGGGGACAGATACGCAGTATTTT.